Below are 2 T cell receptor beta chains sequenced from a single sample in a study of blood T cell repertoires in COVID-19. The protocol was immunoSEQ multiplex PCR, while the TCRdb copy is restricted to in-frame clones and leaves out a portion. The sample carries 95,000 to 110,000 clones, roughly nine tenths recorded once. Input material: peripheral blood. All receptors derive from a human donor in a cohort sampled during active COVID-19.

The chain joins TRBV4-3 to TRBJ1-1, with D hard to call. Looked up from germline, CDR1 is LGHNA and CDR2 is YSLEER. Between the trimmed V and J ends, which lost 1 base and 4 bases, there was a span of 13 bases. This CDR3 region has 15 residues. The CDR3 loop is CASSQVPGSGTEAFF. The CDR3 bases are TGCGCCAGCAGCCAAGTTCCGGGGAGCGGCACTGAAGCTTTCTTT.

In its sample, this clone was seen once. This rearrangement joins TRBV7-9 to TRBJ2-4; 10 bases fit TRBD1. Per the germline V gene, CDR1 is SEHNR and CDR2 is FQNEAQ (reference sequence). The CDR3 is 15 residues long. V shed 5 bases, J shed 7 bases, and the junction held 8 bases outside the gene matches. CDR3 protein: CASSPRDRGGNIQYF. DNA for the CDR3: TGTGCCAGCAGCCCCCGGGACAGGGGAGGGAACATTCAGTACTTC.